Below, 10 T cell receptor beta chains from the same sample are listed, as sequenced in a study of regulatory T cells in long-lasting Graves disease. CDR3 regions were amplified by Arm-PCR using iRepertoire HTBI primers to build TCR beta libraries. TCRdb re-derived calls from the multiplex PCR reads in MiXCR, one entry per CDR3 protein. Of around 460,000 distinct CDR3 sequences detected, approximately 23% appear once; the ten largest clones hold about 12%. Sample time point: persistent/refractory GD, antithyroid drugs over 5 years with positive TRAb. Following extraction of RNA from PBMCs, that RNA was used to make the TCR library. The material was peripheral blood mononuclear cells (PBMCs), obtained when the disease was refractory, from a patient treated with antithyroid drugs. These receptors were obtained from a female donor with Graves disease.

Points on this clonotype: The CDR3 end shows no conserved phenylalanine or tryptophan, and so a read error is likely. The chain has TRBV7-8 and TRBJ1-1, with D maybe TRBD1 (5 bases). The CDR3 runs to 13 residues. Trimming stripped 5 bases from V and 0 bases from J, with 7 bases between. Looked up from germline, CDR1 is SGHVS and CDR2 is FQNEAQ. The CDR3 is CASSGTLNTEAFL. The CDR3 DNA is TGTGCCAGCAGCGGGACGCTGAACACTGAAGCTTTCCTT.

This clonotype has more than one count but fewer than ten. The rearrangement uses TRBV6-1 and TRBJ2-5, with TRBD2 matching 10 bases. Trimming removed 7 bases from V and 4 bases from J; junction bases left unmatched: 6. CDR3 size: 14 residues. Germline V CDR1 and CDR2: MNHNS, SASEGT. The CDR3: CASKVLAGSETQYF. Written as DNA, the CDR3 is TGTGCCAGCAAGGTACTAGCGGGATCAGAGACCCAGTACTTC.

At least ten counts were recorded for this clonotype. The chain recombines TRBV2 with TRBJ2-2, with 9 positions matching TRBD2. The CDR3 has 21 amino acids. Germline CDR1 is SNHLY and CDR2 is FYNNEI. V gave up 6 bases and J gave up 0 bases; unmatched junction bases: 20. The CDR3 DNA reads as TGTGCCAGCAGGGGGCTTGGACTAGCGCCTACCAGCAGAACGAACACCGGGGAGCTGTTTTTT. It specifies CASRGLGLAPTSRTNTGELFF.

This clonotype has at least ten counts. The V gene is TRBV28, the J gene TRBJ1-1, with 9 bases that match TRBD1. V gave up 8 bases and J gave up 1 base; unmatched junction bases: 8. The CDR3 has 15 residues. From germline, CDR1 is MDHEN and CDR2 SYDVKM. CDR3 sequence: CASRAGTGWNTEAFF. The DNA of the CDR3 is TGTGCCAGCCGCGCGGGGACAGGGTGGAACACTGAAGCTTTCTTT.

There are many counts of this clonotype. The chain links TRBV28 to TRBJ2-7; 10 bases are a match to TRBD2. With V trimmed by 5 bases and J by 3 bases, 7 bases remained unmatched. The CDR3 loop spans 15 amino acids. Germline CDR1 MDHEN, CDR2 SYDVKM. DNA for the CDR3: TGTGCCAGCAGTAGCAGGGTAGCGGGAGGCTACGAGCAGTACTTC. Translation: CASSSRVAGGYEQYF.

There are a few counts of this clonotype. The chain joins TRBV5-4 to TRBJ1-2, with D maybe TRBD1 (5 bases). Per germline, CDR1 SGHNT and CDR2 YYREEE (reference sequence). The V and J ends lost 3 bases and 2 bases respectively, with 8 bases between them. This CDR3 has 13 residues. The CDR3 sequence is CASSSTENYGYTF. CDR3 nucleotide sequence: TGTGCCAGCAGCTCGACAGAGAACTATGGCTACACCTTC.

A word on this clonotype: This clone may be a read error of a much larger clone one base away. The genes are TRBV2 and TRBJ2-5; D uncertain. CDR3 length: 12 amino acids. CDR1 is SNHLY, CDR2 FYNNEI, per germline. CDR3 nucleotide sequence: TGTGCCTGCAGTGTCCCAGCAGGAACCCAGTACTTC. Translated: CACSVPAGTQYF.

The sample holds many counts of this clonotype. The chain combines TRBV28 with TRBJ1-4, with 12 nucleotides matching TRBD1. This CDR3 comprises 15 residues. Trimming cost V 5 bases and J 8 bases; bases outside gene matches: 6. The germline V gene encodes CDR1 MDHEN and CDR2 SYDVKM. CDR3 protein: CASSKGQGAREKLFF. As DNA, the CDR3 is TGTGCCAGCAGTAAGGGACAGGGGGCGAGAGAAAAACTGTTTTTT.

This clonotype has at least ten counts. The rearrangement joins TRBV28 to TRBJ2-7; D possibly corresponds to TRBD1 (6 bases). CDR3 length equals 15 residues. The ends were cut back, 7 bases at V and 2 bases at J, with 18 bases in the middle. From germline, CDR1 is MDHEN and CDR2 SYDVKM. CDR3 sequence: CASNSQGTPAYEQYF. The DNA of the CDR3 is TGTGCCAGCAACTCTCAGGGGACACCTGCCTACGAGCAGTACTTC. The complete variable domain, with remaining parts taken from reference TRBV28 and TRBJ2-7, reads DVKVTQSSRYLVKRTGEKVFLECVQDMDHENMFWYRQDPGLGLRLIYFSYDVKMKEKGDIPEGYSVSREKKERFSLILESASTNQTSMYLCASNSQGTPAYEQYFGPGTRLTVT.

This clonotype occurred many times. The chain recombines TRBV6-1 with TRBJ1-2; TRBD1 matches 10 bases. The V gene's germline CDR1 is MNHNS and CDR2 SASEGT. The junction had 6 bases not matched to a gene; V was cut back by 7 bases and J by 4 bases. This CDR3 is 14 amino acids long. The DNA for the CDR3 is TGTGCCAGCACTCCGGGACAGGGGACCTATGGCTACACCTTC. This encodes CASTPGQGTYGYTF.